A single sample gave rise to the 24 T cell receptor beta chains below, sequenced in a study of T cells in localized non-small cell lung cancer. Measured with immunoSEQ multiplex PCR; TCRdb has only the in-frame clones, and not every one. The sample gives 15,000 to 20,000 clones, roughly 83% of which show up once; more than 4% is in the top ten. This specimen consisted of peripheral blood, obtained before any cancer treatment. Every receptor here comes from a man aged 35 to 70 with stage I lung adenocarcinoma.

J is TRBJ1-1 and V is TRBV2; 7 bases are a match to TRBD1. The CDR3 is 14 amino acids. V lost 6 bases, J lost 7 bases, and 11 bases stayed unmatched. The germline V gene encodes CDR1 SNHLY and CDR2 FYNNEI. This CDR3 reads CASRLNRGYSEAFF. The CDR3 DNA is TGTGCCAGCAGGCTAAACAGGGGCTATAGTGAAGCTTTCTTT. Full variable domain (rest looked up from reference TRBV2 and TRBJ1-1): EPEVTQTPSHQVTQMGQEVILRCVPISNHLYFYWYRQILGQKVEFLVSFYNNEISEKSEIFDDQFSVERPDGSNFTLKIRSTKLEDSAMYFCASRLNRGYSEAFFGQGTRLTVV.

The CDR3 coding sequence is TGTGCCAGCAGTCTAACCATTAAGAACACTGAAGCTTTCTTT. Residues: CASSLTIKNTEAFF. The rearrangement links TRBV28 to TRBJ1-1; D call uncertain. This CDR3 comprises 14 residues. Germline lookup yields CDR1 MDHEN and CDR2 SYDVKM. The V gene lost 5 bases and the J gene lost 1 base, with 11 bases spanning the gap. The full variable domain, rest sourced from reference TRBV28 and TRBJ1-1, is DVKVTQSSRYLVKRTGEKVFLECVQDMDHENMFWYRQDPGLGLRLIYFSYDVKMKEKGDIPEGYSVSREKKERFSLILESASTNQTSMYLCASSLTIKNTEAFFGQGTRLTVV.

The chain couples TRBV6-6 to TRBJ2-7; 8 bases map to TRBD2. V trimming: 0 bases; J trimming: 3 bases; junction bases outside the gene matches: 4. The germline V gene encodes CDR1 MNHNY and CDR2 SVGAGI (reference sequence). CDR3 size: 15 residues. CDR3 loop: CASSYSGLAGYEQYF. CDR3 nucleotide sequence: TGTGCCAGCAGTTACTCGGGGCTAGCGGGCTACGAGCAGTACTTC.

The chain carries TRBV10-3 and TRBJ1-2, with 9 bases lining up with TRBD1. V dropped 0 bases and J dropped 2; count of bases not matched to a gene: 1. Germline V lookup: CDR1 ENHRY, CDR2 SYGVKD. This CDR3 is built from 15 residues. The CDR3 DNA reads as TGTGCCATCAGTGAGTCCGGGACAGGGAACTATGGCTACACCTTC. Protein product: CAISESGTGNYGYTF.

In nucleotides, the CDR3 is TGTGCCAGCAGGGTGCTAAGAGCCCTCCCCGACACAGATACGCAGTATTTT. Protein product: CASRVLRALPDTDTQYF. This chain connects TRBV27 to TRBJ2-3; no clear D. There are 17 residues in the CDR3. Between the trimmed V and J ends, which lost 6 bases and 2 bases, there was a span of 21 bases. CDR1 MNHEY and CDR2 SMNVEV come from the germline V gene (reference sequence).

This chain uses TRBV11-2 with TRBJ1-4; the match to TRBD1 covers 7 bases. The CDR3 loop spans 15 amino acids. After removal of 2 bases from V and 4 bases from J, the junction contained 4 bases not matched to a gene. Germline V gives CDR1 SGHAT, CDR2 FQNNGV. CDR3: CASSLTRDSNEKLFF. The CDR3 DNA reads as TGTGCCAGCAGCTTAACCCGGGACAGTAATGAAAAACTGTTTTTT.

The chain combines TRBV11-2 with TRBJ1-1; D not certain. V lost 0 bases and J lost 1, with 9 bases in between. Germline CDR1 is SGHAT and CDR2 is FQNNGV. The CDR3 sequence is 15 residues long. The CDR3 nucleotides are TGTGCCAGCAGCTTAGATCCCAGTCCGAACACTGAAGCTTTCTTT. This sequence encodes CASSLDPSPNTEAFF.

V usage is TRBV11-2 and J usage is TRBJ2-2; no clear D. CDR1 is SGHAT and CDR2 is FQNNGV in the germline V gene. This CDR3 spans 13 amino acids. V was pared by 7 bases and J by 4 bases, with 10 bases between. The CDR3 region is CASNAGSTGELFF. The DNA of the CDR3 is TGTGCCAGCAACGCAGGAAGCACCGGGGAGCTGTTTTTT.

J is TRBJ2-1 and V is TRBV7-3, with 9 nucleotides matching TRBD2. This CDR3 region has 17 residues. V lost 0 bases and J lost 2; bases outside the gene matches: 5. Germline V gene sequence: CDR1 SGHTA, CDR2 FQGTGA. CDR3 loop: CASSLTPGGRAYNEQFF. The CDR3 DNA sequence: TGTGCCAGCAGCTTAACCCCGGGCGGGAGGGCCTACAATGAGCAGTTCTTC.

This clone was observed once. The J gene is TRBJ1-5, the V gene TRBV6-1; TRBD1 matches at 8 bases. Germline CDR1 reads MNHNS; CDR2 reads SASEGT. This CDR3 comprises 15 residues. V gave up 7 bases and J gave up 4 bases; unmatched junction bases: 9. The CDR3 DNA is TGTGCCAGCATCGAATTCGGACAGGGAAATCAGCCCCAGCATTTT. It translates to CASIEFGQGNQPQHF.

The CDR3, as DNA: TGTGCCAGTGACCGGGGAAGCTCCTACAATGAGCAGTTCTTC. This encodes CASDRGSSYNEQFF. The rearrangement uses TRBV19 and TRBJ2-1; tentatively, D is TRBD2 (5 bases). Germline CDR1 reads LNHDA; CDR2 reads SQIVND (reference sequence). The CDR3 length is 14 residues. With 8 bases removed from V and 0 bases from J, the gap between germline ends came to 11 bases.

This chain uses TRBV28 with TRBJ2-1; maybe TRBD2 (5 bases). The germline V gene has CDR1 MDHEN and CDR2 SYDVKM. V was cut by 6 bases and J by 0 bases, with 12 bases left in between. The length of the CDR3 is 15 residues. The CDR3 sequence: CASSPGLASYNEQFF. Here the CDR3 DNA reads TGTGCCAGCAGCCCGGGGTTAGCCTCCTACAATGAGCAGTTCTTC.

The CDR3 DNA reads as TGTGCCAGCAGCTGGACAGGCTCTAGCACAGATACGCAGTATTTT. This translates into CASSWTGSSTDTQYF. The chain carries TRBV11-2 and TRBJ2-3; the match to TRBD1 covers 7 bases. Germline V gene data show CDR1 as SGHAT and CDR2 as FQNNGV. V was pared by 4 bases and J by 0 bases, with 4 bases of the junction left unmatched. The CDR3 consists of 15 residues.

The J gene is TRBJ2-5, the V gene TRBV2, with 8 bases matching TRBD2. Unmatched junction bases numbered 7, after V lost 6 bases and J lost 7 bases. The CDR3 is 13 amino acids. Germline V gene data show CDR1 as SNHLY and CDR2 as FYNNEI. The CDR3 spells CASRSGGQGTQYF. The CDR3 nucleotides read TGTGCCAGCAGGTCGGGGGGGCAGGGGACCCAGTACTTC.

V usage is TRBV20-1 and J usage is TRBJ2-1; maybe TRBD1 (7 bases). The CDR3 sequence is 11 residues long. V was shortened by 5 bases and J by 10 bases, with 12 bases between the two germline ends. Germline-derived CDR1 and CDR2 are DFQATT and SNEGSKA (reference sequence). CDR3 in DNA: TGCAGTGCTGCCCAGGGGGGCGAGCAGTTCTTC. Its protein product is CSAAQGGEQFF.

This clone is judged medium-sized. The chain has TRBV4-2 and TRBJ2-5, with 9 bases matching TRBD2. The germline gives CDR1 LGHNA, CDR2 YNFKEQ. V dropped 0 bases and J dropped 4; count of bases not matched to a gene: 9. The CDR3 totals 17 residues. The CDR3 bases are TGTGCCAGCAGCCAAGACGACCTTGGCGGGGGGGGAGAGACCCAGTACTTC. Its protein is CASSQDDLGGGGETQYF.

The chain combines TRBV5-8 with TRBJ2-5; D is unresolved. This CDR3 spans 13 amino acids. Germline CDR1 SGHTS, CDR2 YDEGEE. V lost 4 bases to trimming and J lost 1 base, with 8 bases between them. Here the CDR3 DNA reads TGTGCCAGCAGCCCATGGGTCCAAGAGACCCAGTACTTC. Its translation is CASSPWVQETQYF.

The chain has TRBV6-1 and TRBJ1-5, with D uncertain. V lost 1 base to trimming and J lost 6 bases, with 13 bases between them. The CDR3 covers 15 residues. Looked up from germline, CDR1 is MNHNS and CDR2 is SASEGT. The CDR3 bases are TGTGCCAGCAGTGAAGAGTTCTCCTTGGGTCAGCCCCAGCATTTT. It encodes CASSEEFSLGQPQHF.

This sequence joins TRBV7-2 and TRBJ2-5, with D unclear. V shed 1 base and J shed 0 bases, with 12 bases lying between them. The CDR3 is 16 residues long. The V gene's germline CDR1 is SGHTA and CDR2 FQGNSA. DNA of the CDR3: TGTGCCAGCAGCTTAGTTGGTGGGTGCTACCAAGAGACCCAGTACTTC. It yields the protein CASSLVGGCYQETQYF. The full variable domain, completed using reference TRBV7-2 and TRBJ2-5, is GAGVSQSPSNKVTEKGKDVELRCDPISGHTALYWYRQSLGQGLEFLIYFQGNSAPDKSGLPSDRFSAERTGGSVSTLTIQRTQQEDSAVYLCASSLVGGCYQETQYFGPGTRLLVL.

This clone was picked up a small number of times. The chain links TRBV27 to TRBJ1-1; unclear D gene. The V gene lost 2 bases and the J gene lost 5 bases, with 3 bases spanning the gap. The germline gives CDR1 MNHEY, CDR2 SMNVEV (reference sequence). The CDR3 extends over 11 amino acids. Here the CDR3 reads CASSLGTEAFF. The CDR3 nucleotides read TGTGCCAGCAGTTTAGGTACTGAAGCTTTCTTT.

The sample holds one count of this clone. The J gene is TRBJ2-7, the V gene TRBV9; 10 bases fit TRBD2. V dropped 3 bases and J dropped 4; count of bases not matched to a gene: 4. CDR1 is SGDLS and CDR2 is YYNGEE in the germline V gene. The CDR3 consists of 14 residues. The CDR3 loop is CASSGSGGYYEQYF. In nucleotides, the CDR3 is TGTGCCAGCAGCGGTAGCGGGGGGTATTACGAGCAGTACTTC.

This chain joins TRBV7-6 and TRBJ2-1; 7 bases align to TRBD2. Germline CDR1 SGHVS, CDR2 FNYEAQ. CDR3 length equals 17 residues. Trimming cost V 2 bases and J 3 bases; bases outside gene matches: 10. The CDR3 DNA reads TGTGCCAGCAGCTTAACACCGGATGGCGGGGGCTACAATGAGCAGTTCTTC. This encodes CASSLTPDGGGYNEQFF. Combining the CDR3 with reference TRBV7-6 and TRBJ2-1 gives the whole variable domain GAGVSQSPRYKVTKRGQDVALRCDPISGHVSLYWYRQALGQGPEFLTYFNYEAQQDKSGLPNDRFSAERPEGSISTLTIQRTEQRDSAMYRCASSLTPDGGGYNEQFFGPGTRLTVL.

This sequence joins TRBV29-1 and TRBJ2-7; D possibly matches TRBD1 or TRBD2 (7 bases each). Trimming removed 4 bases from V and 2 bases from J, with 12 bases in between. The CDR3 loop spans 13 amino acids. Germline CDR1 and CDR2: SQVTM and ANQGSEA. CDR3 sequence: CSVGEGAAYEQYF. The DNA of the CDR3 is TGCAGCGTTGGGGAGGGGGCGGCCTACGAGCAGTACTTC.

The chain recombines TRBV4-1 with TRBJ2-7, with D possibly TRBD2 on 6 matching bases. Germline values: CDR1 MGHRA, CDR2 YSYEKL. The ends were cut back, 4 bases at V and 0 bases at J, with 16 bases in the middle. The CDR3 covers 16 residues. The CDR3 protein is CASSPAGGVLSYEQYF. DNA for the CDR3: TGCGCCAGCAGCCCCGCCGGAGGGGTCCTCTCCTACGAGCAGTACTTC.